The 19 T cell receptor beta chains given below trace back to one sample, sequenced in a study of CD8+CD57+ T cells in acquired aplastic anemia. For sequencing, patients were chosen who had shown expansion of CD8+CD57+ cells by flow cytometry. Genomic DNA templated the TCR beta VDJ and CDR3 profiling. TCRdb fed the reads into MiXCR, producing one record per CDR3 protein. This sample has some 170,000 distinct CDR3 sequences, with roughly 48% found just once. Material for sequencing was sorted CD4+, CD8+, or CD8+CD57+ T cells (not recorded which) from PBMCs. The source is a human donor with aplastic anemia.

Turning to this clonotype: Since a much larger clone is just one base distant, this may be a read error. The chain combines TRBV6-5 with TRBJ1-6; possible D gene TRBD1, 6 bases. Germline assignment: CDR1 MNHEY and CDR2 SVGAGI. Trimming pared 4 bases from V and 5 bases from J, leaving 9 bases between. The CDR3 runs to 14 residues. The CDR3 here is CASSCRQDNSPLHF. The CDR3 DNA sequence: TGTGCCAGCAGTTGCCGACAGGATAATTCACCCCTCCACTTT.

The V call is TRBV5-1, the J call TRBJ2-7; possible D gene TRBD2, 5 bases. The V end was cut by 0 bases, the J end by 6 bases, with 13 bases between. Germline V gene data show CDR1 as SGHRS and CDR2 as YFSETQ. This CDR3 region has 14 residues. The DNA for the CDR3 is TGCGCCAGCAGCTTGGCCTGGGGAGTCGGCGAGCAGTACTTC. Translating it yields CASSLAWGVGEQYF.

The V call is TRBV9, the J call TRBJ2-2; D remains ambiguous. V lost 1 base and J lost 7, with 5 bases in between. Germline assignment: CDR1 SGDLS and CDR2 YYNGEE. The CDR3 contains 12 residues. The CDR3 reads CASSVFGGELFF. As DNA, the CDR3 is TGTGCCAGCAGCGTATTTGGCGGGGAGCTGTTTTTT.

There are many counts of this clonotype. J is TRBJ2-6 and V is TRBV5-5; tentatively, D is TRBD1 or TRBD2 (6 bases each). Germline V lookup: CDR1 SGHKS, CDR2 YYEKEE (reference sequence). Trimming cost V 4 bases and J 0 bases, with 11 bases left between them. This CDR3 region has 16 residues. The CDR3 region has the DNA TGTGCCAGCAGCGCGGGACACAGCTCTGGGGCCAACGTCCTGACTTTC. Amino acids: CASSAGHSSGANVLTF.

This clonotype was detected ten times or more. This chain joins TRBV5-5 and TRBJ2-1; the D is unclear. With 3 bases removed from V and 0 bases from J, the gap between germline ends came to 7 bases. The CDR3 runs to 14 residues. The V gene's germline CDR1 is SGHKS and CDR2 YYEKEE (reference sequence). The CDR3 here is CASSWTGSYNEQFF. The CDR3, as DNA: TGTGCCAGCAGCTGGACGGGCTCCTACAATGAGCAGTTCTTC.

The gene calls are TRBV11-2 and TRBJ2-5; 7 bases are a match to TRBD2. V gave up 4 bases and J gave up 4 bases; unmatched junction bases: 6. CDR1 and CDR2 (germline): SGHAT, FQNNGV. This CDR3 contains 14 residues. The DNA of the CDR3 is TGTGCCAGCAGCTGGATGTGGGAGGGAGAGACCCAGTACTTC. It is translated as CASSWMWEGETQYF.

The chain has TRBV5-1 and TRBJ2-7, with 7 positions matching TRBD1. Germline assignment: CDR1 SGHRS and CDR2 YFSETQ. This CDR3 comprises 14 residues. After removal of 0 bases from V and 4 bases from J, the junction contained 4 bases not matched to a gene. The CDR3 sequence is CASSLARGQYEQYF. The CDR3 DNA sequence: TGCGCCAGCAGCTTGGCAAGGGGGCAGTACGAGCAGTACTTC.

This clonotype was picked up many times. The rearrangement joins TRBV6-1 to TRBJ2-3; D is uncertain. CDR1 MNHNS and CDR2 SASEGT come from the germline V gene. CDR3 length: 15 residues. The ends were cut back, 5 bases at V and 1 base at J, with 13 bases in the middle. CDR3 nucleotides: TGTGCCAGCAGTAACCGAGGATTTGGCACAGATACGCAGTATTTT. This codes for CASSNRGFGTDTQYF.

At least ten counts were recorded for this clonotype. This rearrangement joins TRBV20-1 to TRBJ1-2; TRBD1 matches 9 bases. Germline values: CDR1 DFQATT, CDR2 SNEGSKA (reference sequence). With V trimmed by 6 bases and J by 3 bases, 8 bases remained unmatched. The CDR3 contains 14 residues. The DNA for the CDR3 is TGCAGTGCGCAGGACAGGGGTCGGGACTATGGCTACACCTTC. Its protein product is CSAQDRGRDYGYTF.

The V call is TRBV2, the J call TRBJ1-5; D gene unclear. Germline CDR1 SNHLY, CDR2 FYNNEI. The V end lost 7 bases, the J end lost 2 bases, and 12 bases lay between the germline ends. The CDR3 is 14 residues long. The CDR3 DNA follows: TGTGCCAGCATGTTTAGTGCGGGCAATCAGCCCCAGCATTTT. This codes for CASMFSAGNQPQHF.

Notes on this clonotype: At one of its ends the junction is not consistent with the germline gene, which may arise from a read error. The chain employs TRBV5-5 and TRBJ1-2; D unclear. Per germline, CDR1 SGHKS and CDR2 YYEKEE (reference sequence). This CDR3 is built from 14 residues. The CDR3 loop reads CASSLVTANYVYTF. In DNA, the CDR3 is TGTGCCAGCAGCCTCGTCACTGCTAACTATGTCTACACCTTC.

This clonotype occurred many times. This chain links TRBV9 with TRBJ2-2; D might be TRBD1 (5 bases). This CDR3 has 14 residues. Germline CDR1 is SGDLS and CDR2 is YYNGEE. Deletions cut 0 bases from V and 6 bases from J, with 9 bases between. This chain's CDR3 is CASSVVGVAGELFF. The CDR3 region has the DNA TGTGCCAGCAGCGTAGTAGGGGTGGCCGGGGAGCTGTTTTTT.

This clonotype was seen just once. One end of the junction does not line up with germline, which may come from a read error. This chain joins TRBV7-9 and TRBJ2-5; D is uncertain. The V gene's germline CDR1 is SEHNR and CDR2 FQNEAQ (reference sequence). CDR3 size: 12 residues. CDR3 protein: CAGSYRAVTQYF. The DNA of the CDR3 is TGTGCCGGCAGCTATAGGGCCGTGACCCAGTACTTC. The whole variable domain, filled in from reference TRBV7-9 and TRBJ2-5, reads DTGVSQNPRHKITKRGQNVTFRCDPISEHNRLYWYRQTLGQGPEFLTYFQNEAQLEKSRLLSDRFSAERPKGSFSTLEIQRTEQGDSAMYLCAGSYRAVTQYFGPGTRLLVL.

This clonotype was counted many times. The chain links TRBV7-3 to TRBJ2-2; 9 bases match TRBD2. CDR1 and CDR2 (germline): SGHTA, FQGTGA. This CDR3 comprises 15 residues. With V trimmed by 3 bases and J by 5 bases, 4 bases remained unmatched. The CDR3 here is CASSFRGGATGELFF. The CDR3 DNA sequence: TGTGCCAGCAGCTTCCGCGGGGGGGCGACCGGGGAGCTGTTTTTT. The entire variable domain, with the rest obtained from reference TRBV7-3 and TRBJ2-2, is as follows: GAGVSQTPSNKVTEKGKYVELRCDPISGHTALYWYRQSLGQGPEFLIYFQGTGAADDSGLPNDRFFAVRPEGSVSTLKIQRTERGDSAVYLCASSFRGGATGELFFGEGSRLTVL.

This clonotype was seen once. V gene TRBV15 combines with J gene TRBJ2-3; TRBD2 matches 11 bases. Germline-derived CDR1 and CDR2 are LNHNV and YYDKDF (reference sequence). Trimming cost V 4 bases and J 4 bases; bases outside gene matches: 10. This CDR3 contains 17 residues. In DNA form, the CDR3 reads TGTGCCACCAGCACTCCTAGCGGGGGGTGGGTCCCAGATACGCAGTATTTT. Translated: CATSTPSGGWVPDTQYF.

This clonotype was seen repeatedly, ten times or more. The V and J genes are TRBV5-5 and TRBJ2-6; weak D call: TRBD1 (6 bases). V lost 0 bases and J 4 bases, leaving 11 bases between the germline ends. The CDR3 is 16 residues long. Germline-derived CDR1 and CDR2 are SGHKS and YYEKEE (reference sequence). The CDR3 region has the DNA TGTGCCAGCAGCTTGGGGGCAGGGGCAGGGGCCAACGTCCTGACTTTC. It yields the protein CASSLGAGAGANVLTF.

This clonotype has more than one count but fewer than ten. The chain recombines TRBV5-8 with TRBJ2-5; TRBD2 aligns across 13 bases. CDR1 and CDR2 (germline): SGHTS, YDEGEE. The CDR3 is 17 amino acids. J gave up 3 bases and V 2 bases, and 7 bases lay outside the gene matches. The CDR3 nucleotides are TGTGCCAGCAGCTTCCCTGGACTAGCGGGGGTTGAAGAGACCCAGTACTTC. Residues: CASSFPGLAGVEETQYF. The complete variable domain, with remaining parts taken from reference TRBV5-8 and TRBJ2-5, reads EAGVTQSPTHLIKTRGQQATLRCSPISGHTSVYWYQQALGLGLQFLLWYDEGEERNRGNFPPRFSGRQFPNYSSELNVNALELEDSALYLCASSFPGLAGVEETQYFGPGTRLLVL.

This clonotype has a handful of counts. The rearrangement uses TRBV4-2 and TRBJ2-5; D possibly corresponds to TRBD1 (5 bases). There are 18 residues in the CDR3. CDR1 LGHNA and CDR2 YNFKEQ come from the germline V gene. V lost 0 bases and J lost 2, with 19 bases in between. The CDR3 bases are TGTGCCAGCAGCCAAGATGCAGGGTCCCACACCCTTCAAGAGACCCAGTACTTC. Translated: CASSQDAGSHTLQETQYF.

As to this clonotype: A much larger clone lies a single base off, so this may be a read error. The gene calls are TRBV5-1 and TRBJ2-1, with a tentative D call TRBD2 (7 bases). CDR1 SGHRS and CDR2 YFSETQ come from the germline V gene. V was trimmed by 4 bases and J by 1 base, leaving 15 bases between them. The CDR3 is made up of 16 amino acids. CDR3 loop: CASSTGGGTSYNEQFF. CDR3 nucleotides: TGCGCCAGCAGCACTGGGGGGGGCACGTCCTACAATGAGCAGTTCTTC.